This TCR beta chain came from a study of blood T cell repertoires in COVID-19. Study-level background: PBMCs, B-cell-depleted T cells, or T cells were the source of the cDNA or gDNA that made up the material.

This clone appeared a few times. Measured with immunoSEQ multiplex PCR; TCRdb has only the in-frame clones, and not every one. The sample records 20,000 to 30,000 clones, 80% to 85% being singletons. The CDR3 has 14 amino acids. In germline, CDR1 is LGHDT, CDR2 YNNKEL (reference sequence). The V end lost 2 bases, the J end lost 3 bases, and 8 bases lay between the germline ends. The genes are TRBV3-1 (or the pseudogene TRBV3-2) and TRBJ1-5, with D tentatively TRBD1 (6 bases). The sequence was collected from a human donor in a cohort sampled during active COVID-19. Sequenced material: peripheral blood. The CDR3 spells CASSQTGLNQPQHF. CDR3 in DNA: TGTGCCAGCAGCCAAACAGGGCTCAATCAGCCCCAGCATTTT.